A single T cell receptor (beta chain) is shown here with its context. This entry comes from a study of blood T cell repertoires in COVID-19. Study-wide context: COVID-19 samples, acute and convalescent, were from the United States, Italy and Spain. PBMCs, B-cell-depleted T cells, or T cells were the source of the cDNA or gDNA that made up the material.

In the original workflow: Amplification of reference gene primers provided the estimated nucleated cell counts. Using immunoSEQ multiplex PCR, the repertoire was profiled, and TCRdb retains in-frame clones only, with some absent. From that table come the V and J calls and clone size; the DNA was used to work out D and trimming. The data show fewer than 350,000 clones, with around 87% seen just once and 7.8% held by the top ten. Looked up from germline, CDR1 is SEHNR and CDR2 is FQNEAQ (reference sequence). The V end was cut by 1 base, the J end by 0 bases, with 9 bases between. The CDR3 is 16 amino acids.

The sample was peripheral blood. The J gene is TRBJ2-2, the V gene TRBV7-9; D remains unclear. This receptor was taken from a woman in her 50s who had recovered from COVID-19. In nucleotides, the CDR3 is TGTGCCAGCAGCTTAGTTTCTATATCGAACACCGGGGAGCTGTTTTTT. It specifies CASSLVSISNTGELFF.